This section outlines one T cell receptor beta chain sequence together with its context. Each recovered donor of Cohort 3 presented with two negative PCRs, clearance, or symptom resolution. This entry belongs to a study of blood T cell repertoires in COVID-19. Study details: The cDNA or gDNA used as material had been derived from T cells, B-cell-depleted T cells, or PBMCs.

The CDR3 runs to 17 residues. CDR1 is LGHNA, CDR2 YNFKEQ, per germline. V lost 0 bases, J lost 3 bases, and 8 bases stayed unmatched. Clones were read by immunoSEQ multiplex PCR, and TCRdb kept only the in-frame ones, dropping some. The repertoire holds about 350,000 clones, approximately 84% seen once, with 2.5% to 3.5% in the top ten. The receptor was isolated from a woman in her thirties who had recovered from COVID-19. Sequencing was done on a sample of PBMCs or T cells enriched from blood (not recorded which). The V call is TRBV4-2, the J call TRBJ2-7; 10 positions match TRBD2. CDR3 bases: TGTGCCAGCAGCCAAGACCTCCGGACTAGCGGACTCTACGAGCAGTACTTC. Its protein is CASSQDLRTSGLYEQYF.